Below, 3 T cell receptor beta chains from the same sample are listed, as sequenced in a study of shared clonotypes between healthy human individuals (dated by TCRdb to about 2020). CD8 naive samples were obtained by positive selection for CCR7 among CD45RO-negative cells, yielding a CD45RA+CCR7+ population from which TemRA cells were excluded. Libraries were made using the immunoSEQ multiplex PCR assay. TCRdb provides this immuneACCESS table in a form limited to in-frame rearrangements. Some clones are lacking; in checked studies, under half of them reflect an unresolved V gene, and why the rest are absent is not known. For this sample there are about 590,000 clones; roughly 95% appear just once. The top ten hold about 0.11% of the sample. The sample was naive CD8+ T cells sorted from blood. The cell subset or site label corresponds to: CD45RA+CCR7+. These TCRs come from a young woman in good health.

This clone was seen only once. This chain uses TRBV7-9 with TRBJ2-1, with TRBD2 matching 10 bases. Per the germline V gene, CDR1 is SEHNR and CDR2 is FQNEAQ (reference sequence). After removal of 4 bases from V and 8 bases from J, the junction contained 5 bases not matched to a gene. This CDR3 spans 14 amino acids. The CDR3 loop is CASSSSGSFHEQFF. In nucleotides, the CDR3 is TGTGCCAGCAGCTCTAGCGGGAGCTTCCATGAGCAGTTCTTC. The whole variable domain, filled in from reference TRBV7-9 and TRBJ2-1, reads DTGVSQNPRHKITKRGQNVTFRCDPISEHNRLYWYRQTLGQGPEFLTYFQNEAQLEKSRLLSDRFSAERPKGSFSTLEIQRTEQGDSAMYLCASSSSGSFHEQFFGPGTRLTVL.

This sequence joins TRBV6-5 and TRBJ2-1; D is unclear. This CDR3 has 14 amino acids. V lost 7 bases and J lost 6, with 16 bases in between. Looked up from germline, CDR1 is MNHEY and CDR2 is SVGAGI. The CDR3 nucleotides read TGTGCCAGCACGTTAAGCGAGGAGTCCAATGAGCAGTTCTTC. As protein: CASTLSEESNEQFF.

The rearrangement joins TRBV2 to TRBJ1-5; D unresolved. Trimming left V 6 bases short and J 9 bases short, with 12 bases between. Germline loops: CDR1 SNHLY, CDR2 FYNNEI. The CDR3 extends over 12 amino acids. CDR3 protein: CASRQTGRPQHF. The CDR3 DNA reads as TGTGCCAGCAGACAAACCGGTAGGCCCCAGCATTTT.